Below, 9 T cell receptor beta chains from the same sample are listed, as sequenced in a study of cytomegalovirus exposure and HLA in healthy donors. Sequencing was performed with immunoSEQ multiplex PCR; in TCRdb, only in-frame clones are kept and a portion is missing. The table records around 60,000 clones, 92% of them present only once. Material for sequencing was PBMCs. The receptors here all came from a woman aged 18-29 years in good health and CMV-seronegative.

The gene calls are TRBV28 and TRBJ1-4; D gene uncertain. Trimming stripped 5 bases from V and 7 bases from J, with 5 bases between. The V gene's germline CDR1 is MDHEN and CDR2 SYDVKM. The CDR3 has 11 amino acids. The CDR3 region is CASSRGEKLFF. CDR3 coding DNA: TGTGCCAGCAGTCGGGGTGAAAAACTGTTTTTT.

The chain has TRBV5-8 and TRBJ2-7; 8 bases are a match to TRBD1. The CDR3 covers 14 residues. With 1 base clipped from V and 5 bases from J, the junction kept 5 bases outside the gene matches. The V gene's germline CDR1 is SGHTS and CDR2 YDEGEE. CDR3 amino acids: CASSLQGAGDEQYF. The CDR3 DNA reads TGTGCCAGCAGCTTGCAGGGGGCAGGAGACGAGCAGTACTTC. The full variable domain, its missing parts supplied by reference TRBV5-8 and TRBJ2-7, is EAGVTQSPTHLIKTRGQQATLRCSPISGHTSVYWYQQALGLGLQFLLWYDEGEERNRGNFPPRFSGRQFPNYSSELNVNALELEDSALYLCASSLQGAGDEQYFGPGTRLTVT.

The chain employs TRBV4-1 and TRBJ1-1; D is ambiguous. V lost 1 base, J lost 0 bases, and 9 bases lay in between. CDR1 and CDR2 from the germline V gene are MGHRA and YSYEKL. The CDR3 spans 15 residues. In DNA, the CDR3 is TGCGCCAGCAGCCAAGCAGAACATCTGAACACTGAAGCTTTCTTT. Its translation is CASSQAEHLNTEAFF.

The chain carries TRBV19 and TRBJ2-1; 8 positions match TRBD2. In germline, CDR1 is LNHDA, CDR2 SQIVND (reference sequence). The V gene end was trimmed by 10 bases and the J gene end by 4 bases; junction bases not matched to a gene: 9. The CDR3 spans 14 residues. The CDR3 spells CATAGGPLYNEQFF. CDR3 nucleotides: TGTGCCACCGCGGGAGGCCCCCTTTACAATGAGCAGTTCTTC.

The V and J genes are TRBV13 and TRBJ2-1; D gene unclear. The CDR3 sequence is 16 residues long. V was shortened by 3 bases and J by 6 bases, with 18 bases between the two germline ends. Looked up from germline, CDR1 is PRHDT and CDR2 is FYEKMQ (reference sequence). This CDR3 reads CASSFVSGYRFNEQFF. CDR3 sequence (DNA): TGTGCCAGCAGCTTCGTGTCCGGGTACCGTTTCAATGAGCAGTTCTTC.

CDR3 in amino acids: CSDRDRGSPRHGYTF. The CDR3 DNA reads as TGCAGCGACCGGGACAGGGGGTCTCCTAGGCATGGCTACACCTTC. This sequence joins TRBV29-1 and TRBJ1-2; 11 bases are a match to TRBD1. The V and J ends lost 7 bases and 6 bases, in that order; junction bases with no gene match: 13. Germline lookup yields CDR1 SQVTM and CDR2 ANQGSEA. The CDR3 consists of 15 residues.

DNA for the CDR3: TGTGCCAGCAGCCCGGGGCTAGCGGATAACACCGGGGAGCTGTTTTTT. It encodes CASSPGLADNTGELFF. V is TRBV4-2 and J is TRBJ2-2; 7 positions agree with TRBD2. The junction had 7 bases not matched to a gene; V was cut back by 4 bases and J by 2 bases. In germline, CDR1 is LGHNA, CDR2 YNFKEQ. The CDR3 is 16 residues long.

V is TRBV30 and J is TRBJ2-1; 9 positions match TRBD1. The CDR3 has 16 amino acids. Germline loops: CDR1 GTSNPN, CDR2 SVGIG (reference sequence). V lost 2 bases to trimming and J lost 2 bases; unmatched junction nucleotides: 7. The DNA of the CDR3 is TGTGCCTGGAGTACTACAGGGGGCACCACCTACAATGAGCAGTTCTTC. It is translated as CAWSTTGGTTYNEQFF.

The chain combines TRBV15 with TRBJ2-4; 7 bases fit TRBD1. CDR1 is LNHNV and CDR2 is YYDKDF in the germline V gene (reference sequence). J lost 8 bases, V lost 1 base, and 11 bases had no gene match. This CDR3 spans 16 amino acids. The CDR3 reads CATSRVRTGASDIQYF. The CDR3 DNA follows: TGTGCCACCAGCAGAGTACGCACAGGGGCCTCGGACATTCAGTACTTC.